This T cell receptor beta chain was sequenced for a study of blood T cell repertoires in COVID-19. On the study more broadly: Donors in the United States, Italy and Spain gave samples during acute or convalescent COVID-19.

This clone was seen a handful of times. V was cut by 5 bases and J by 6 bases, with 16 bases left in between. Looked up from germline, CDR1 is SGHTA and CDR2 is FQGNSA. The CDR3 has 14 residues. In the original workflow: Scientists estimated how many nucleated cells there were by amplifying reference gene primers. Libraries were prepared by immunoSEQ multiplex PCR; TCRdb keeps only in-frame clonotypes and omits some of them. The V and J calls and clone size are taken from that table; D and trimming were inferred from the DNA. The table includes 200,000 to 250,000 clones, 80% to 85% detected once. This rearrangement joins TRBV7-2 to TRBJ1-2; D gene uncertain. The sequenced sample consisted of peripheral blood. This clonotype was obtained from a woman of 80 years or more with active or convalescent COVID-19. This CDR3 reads CASSPSPSRNGYTF. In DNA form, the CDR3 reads TGTGCCAGCAGCCCTAGTCCAAGCCGAAATGGCTACACCTTC.